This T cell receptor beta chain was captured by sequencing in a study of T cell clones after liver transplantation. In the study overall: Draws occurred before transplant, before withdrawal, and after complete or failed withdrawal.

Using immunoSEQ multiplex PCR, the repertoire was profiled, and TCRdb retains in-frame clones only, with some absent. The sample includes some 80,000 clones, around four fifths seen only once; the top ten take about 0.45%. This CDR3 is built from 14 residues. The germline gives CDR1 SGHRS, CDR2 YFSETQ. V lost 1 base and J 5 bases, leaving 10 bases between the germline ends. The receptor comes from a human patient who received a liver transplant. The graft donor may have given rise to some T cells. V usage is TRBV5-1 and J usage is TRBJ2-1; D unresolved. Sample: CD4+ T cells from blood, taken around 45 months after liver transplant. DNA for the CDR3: TGCGCCAGCAGCTTGATTTACCGCAACAATGAGCAGTTCTTC. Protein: CASSLIYRNNEQFF.